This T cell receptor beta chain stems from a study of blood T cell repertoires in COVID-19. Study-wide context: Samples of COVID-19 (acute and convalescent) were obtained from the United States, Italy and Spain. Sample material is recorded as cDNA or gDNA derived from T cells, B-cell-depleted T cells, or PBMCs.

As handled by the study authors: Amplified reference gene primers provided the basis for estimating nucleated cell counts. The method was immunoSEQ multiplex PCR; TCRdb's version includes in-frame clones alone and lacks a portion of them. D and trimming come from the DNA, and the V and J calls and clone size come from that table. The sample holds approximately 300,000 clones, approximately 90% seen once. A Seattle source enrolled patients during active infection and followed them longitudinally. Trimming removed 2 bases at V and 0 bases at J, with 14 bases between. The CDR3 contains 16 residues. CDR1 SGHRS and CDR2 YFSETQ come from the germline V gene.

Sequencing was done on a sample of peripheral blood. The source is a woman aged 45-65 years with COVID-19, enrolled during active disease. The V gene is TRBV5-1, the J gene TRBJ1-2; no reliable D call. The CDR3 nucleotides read TGCGCCAGCAGCTTAACCCCCGGAGTTTCTAACTATGGCTACACCTTC. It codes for CASSLTPGVSNYGYTF.